This paragraph reports one T cell receptor (beta chain). This entry comes from a study of a mutant IDH1 vaccine in newly diagnosed glioma. V lost 4 bases and J lost 6, with 16 bases in between. The CDR3 has 15 residues. Germline CDR1 reads LGHNA; CDR2 reads YSLEER. As for time point: baseline, week 1 (first vaccination visit). As for treatment: pre-vaccination baseline after standard-of-care therapy. Repertoires were generated with immunoSEQ multiplex PCR, while TCRdb's copy carries only in-frame clones and drops some. The sample carries around 50,000 clones, roughly 88% recorded once. This TCR came from a man between 35 and 55 years old with glioma. The material sequenced was PBMCs, taken from a glioma patient treated with radiotherapy, temozolomide or both. The chain employs TRBV4-3 and TRBJ2-1; D may be TRBD2 (7 bases). CDR3 nucleotide sequence: TGCGCCAGCAGCCGAACGTGGGGGGGGCCCAATGAGCAGTTCTTC. Translating it yields CASSRTWGGPNEQFF.